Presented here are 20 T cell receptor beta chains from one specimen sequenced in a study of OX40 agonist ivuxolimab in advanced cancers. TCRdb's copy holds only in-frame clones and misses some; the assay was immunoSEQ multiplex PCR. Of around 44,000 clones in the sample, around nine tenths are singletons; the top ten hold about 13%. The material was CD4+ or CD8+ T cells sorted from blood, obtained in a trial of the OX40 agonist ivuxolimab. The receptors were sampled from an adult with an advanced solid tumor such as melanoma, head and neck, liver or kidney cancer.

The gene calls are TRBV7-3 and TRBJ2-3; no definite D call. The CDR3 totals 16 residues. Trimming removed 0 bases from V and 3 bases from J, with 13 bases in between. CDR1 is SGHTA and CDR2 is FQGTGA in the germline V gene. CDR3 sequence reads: CASSLTWSAETDTQYF. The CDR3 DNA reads TGTGCCAGCAGCTTAACGTGGTCGGCAGAGACAGATACGCAGTATTTT.

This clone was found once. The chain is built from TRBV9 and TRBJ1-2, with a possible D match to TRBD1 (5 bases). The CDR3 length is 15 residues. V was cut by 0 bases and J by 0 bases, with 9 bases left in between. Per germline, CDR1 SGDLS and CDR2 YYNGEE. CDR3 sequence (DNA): TGTGCCAGCAGCGTAGGCGGGGGGGCTAACTATGGCTACACCTTC. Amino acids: CASSVGGGANYGYTF.

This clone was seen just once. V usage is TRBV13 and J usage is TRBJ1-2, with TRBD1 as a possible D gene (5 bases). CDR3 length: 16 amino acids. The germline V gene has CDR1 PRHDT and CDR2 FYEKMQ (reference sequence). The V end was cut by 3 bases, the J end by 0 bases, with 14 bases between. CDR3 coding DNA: TGTGCCAGCAGCTTGGGTCATCAGGGAGCTAACTATGGCTACACCTTC. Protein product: CASSLGHQGANYGYTF. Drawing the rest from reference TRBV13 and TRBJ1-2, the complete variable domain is AAGVIQSPRHLIKEKRETATLKCYPIPRHDTVYWYQQGPGQDPQFLISFYEKMQSDKGSIPDRFSAQQFSDYHSELNMSSLELGDSALYFCASSLGHQGANYGYTFGSGTRLTVV.

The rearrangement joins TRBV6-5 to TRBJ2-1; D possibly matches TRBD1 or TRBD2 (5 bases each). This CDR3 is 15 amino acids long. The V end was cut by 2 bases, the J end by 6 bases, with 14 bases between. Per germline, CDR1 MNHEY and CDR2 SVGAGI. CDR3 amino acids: CASSYPGDAGNEQFF. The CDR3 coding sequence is TGTGCCAGCAGTTACCCCGGGGACGCTGGCAATGAGCAGTTCTTC.

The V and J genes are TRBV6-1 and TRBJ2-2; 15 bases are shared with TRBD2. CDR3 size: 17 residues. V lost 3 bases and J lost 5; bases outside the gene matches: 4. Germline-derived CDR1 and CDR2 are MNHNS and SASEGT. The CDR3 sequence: CASSDPGLAGGTGELFF. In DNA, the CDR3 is TGTGCCAGCAGTGATCCGGGACTAGCGGGGGGTACCGGGGAGCTGTTTTTT.

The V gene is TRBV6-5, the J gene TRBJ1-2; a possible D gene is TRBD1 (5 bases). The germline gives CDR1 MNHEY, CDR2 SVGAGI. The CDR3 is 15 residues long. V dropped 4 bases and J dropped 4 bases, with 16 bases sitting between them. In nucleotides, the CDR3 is TGTGCCAGCAGTTCCGAATGGGACTACGGCTATGGCTACACCTTC. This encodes CASSSEWDYGYGYTF.

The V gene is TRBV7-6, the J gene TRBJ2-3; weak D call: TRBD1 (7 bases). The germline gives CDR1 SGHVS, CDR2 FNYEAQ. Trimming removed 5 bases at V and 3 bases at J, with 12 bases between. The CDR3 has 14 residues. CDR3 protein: CASSRQGGTDTQYF. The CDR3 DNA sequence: TGTGCCAGCAGCCGACAGGGAGGAACAGATACGCAGTATTTT.

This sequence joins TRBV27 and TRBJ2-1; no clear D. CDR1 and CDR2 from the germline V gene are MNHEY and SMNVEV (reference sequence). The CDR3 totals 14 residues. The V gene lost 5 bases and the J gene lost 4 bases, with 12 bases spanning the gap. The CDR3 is CASSPPKPYNEQFF. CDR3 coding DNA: TGTGCCAGCAGTCCCCCCAAACCTTACAATGAGCAGTTCTTC.

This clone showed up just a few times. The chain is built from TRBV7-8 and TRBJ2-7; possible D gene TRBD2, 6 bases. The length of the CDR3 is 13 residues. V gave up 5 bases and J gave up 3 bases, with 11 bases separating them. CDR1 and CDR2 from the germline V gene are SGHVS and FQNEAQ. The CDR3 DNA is TGTGCCAGCAGCCACGACGGGAGCTACGAGCAGTACTTC. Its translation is CASSHDGSYEQYF.

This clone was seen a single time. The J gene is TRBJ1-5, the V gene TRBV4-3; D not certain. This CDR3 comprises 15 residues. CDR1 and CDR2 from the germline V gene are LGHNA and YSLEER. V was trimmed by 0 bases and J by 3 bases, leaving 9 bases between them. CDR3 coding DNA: TGCGCCAGCAGCCAAGATGTGAGCTCCAATCAGCCCCAGCATTTT. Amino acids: CASSQDVSSNQPQHF.

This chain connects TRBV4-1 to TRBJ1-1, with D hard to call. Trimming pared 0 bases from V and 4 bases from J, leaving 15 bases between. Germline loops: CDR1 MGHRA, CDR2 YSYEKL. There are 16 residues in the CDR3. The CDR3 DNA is TGCGCCAGCAGCCAAGATGCCGACACAATCGGCACTGAAGCTTTCTTT. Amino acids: CASSQDADTIGTEAFF.

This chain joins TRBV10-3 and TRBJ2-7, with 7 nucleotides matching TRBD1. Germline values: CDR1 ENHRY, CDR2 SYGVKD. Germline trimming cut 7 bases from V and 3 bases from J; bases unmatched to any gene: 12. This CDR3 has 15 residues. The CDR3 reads CAITVGTEPGYEQYF. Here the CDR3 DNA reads TGTGCCATCACCGTAGGGACAGAGCCTGGCTACGAGCAGTACTTC.

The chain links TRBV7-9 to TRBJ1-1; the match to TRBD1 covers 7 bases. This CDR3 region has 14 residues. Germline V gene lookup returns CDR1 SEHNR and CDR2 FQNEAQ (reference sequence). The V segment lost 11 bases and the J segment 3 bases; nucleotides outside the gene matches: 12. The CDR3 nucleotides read TGTGCCGAGCAGGGGGGCGTGAAGGACACTGAAGCTTTCTTT. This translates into CAEQGGVKDTEAFF.

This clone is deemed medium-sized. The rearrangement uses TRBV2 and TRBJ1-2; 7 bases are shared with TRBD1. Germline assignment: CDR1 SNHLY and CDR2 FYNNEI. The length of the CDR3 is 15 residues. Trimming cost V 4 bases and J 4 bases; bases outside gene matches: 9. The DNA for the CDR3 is TGTGCCAGCAGTGGCCCGACAGGGCTCGGCTATGGCTACACCTTC. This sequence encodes CASSGPTGLGYGYTF.

The CDR3, as DNA: TGTGCCAGCAGCGTGGGACAGGGTGGCACTGAAGCTTTCTTT. It yields the protein CASSVGQGGTEAFF. The chain joins TRBV6-5 to TRBJ1-1; 9 bases map to TRBD1. The CDR3 consists of 14 residues. Germline V gene data show CDR1 as MNHEY and CDR2 as SVGAGI. V lost 6 bases and J lost 4; bases outside the gene matches: 6.

CDR3 region: CASSVGWGESSYNEQFF. CDR3 bases: TGTGCCAGCAGCGTAGGATGGGGGGAGAGCTCCTACAATGAGCAGTTCTTC. The rearrangement joins TRBV9 to TRBJ2-1, with a tentative D call TRBD2 (6 bases). This CDR3 has 17 residues. From germline, CDR1 is SGDLS and CDR2 YYNGEE. Trimming took 0 bases from V and 0 from J, leaving 13 bases between them.

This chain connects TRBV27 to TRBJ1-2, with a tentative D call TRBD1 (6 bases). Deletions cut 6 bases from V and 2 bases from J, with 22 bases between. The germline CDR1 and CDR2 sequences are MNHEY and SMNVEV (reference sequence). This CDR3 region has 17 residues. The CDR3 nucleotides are TGTGCCAGCAGCCCCTCTTTGGGGGGCTGGCGGAACTATGGCTACACCTTC. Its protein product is CASSPSLGGWRNYGYTF.

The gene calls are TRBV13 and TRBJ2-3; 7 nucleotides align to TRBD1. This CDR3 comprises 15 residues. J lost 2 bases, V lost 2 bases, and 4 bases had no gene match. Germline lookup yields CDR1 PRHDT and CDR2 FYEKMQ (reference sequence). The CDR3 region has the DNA TGTGCCAGCAGCTTATCGGGGACAGACACAGATACGCAGTATTTT. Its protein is CASSLSGTDTDTQYF.

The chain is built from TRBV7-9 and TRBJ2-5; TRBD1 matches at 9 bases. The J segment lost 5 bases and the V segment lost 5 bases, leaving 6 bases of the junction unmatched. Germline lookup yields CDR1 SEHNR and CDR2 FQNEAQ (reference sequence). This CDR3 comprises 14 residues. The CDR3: CASSNRQGGETQYF. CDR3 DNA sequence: TGTGCCAGCAGCAACAGACAGGGGGGGGAGACCCAGTACTTC.

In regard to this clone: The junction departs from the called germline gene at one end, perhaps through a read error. In DNA, the CDR3 is TGTGCTAGCAGCCTCACTAGCGGGGGGACAGATACGCAGTATTTT. It translates to CASSLTSGGTDTQYF. This chain joins TRBV7-7 and TRBJ2-3; 12 bases are a match to TRBD2. Germline V CDR1 and CDR2: SSHAT, FNYEAQ (reference sequence). The CDR3 has 15 residues.